A selection of T cell receptor beta chains follows, all from one sample in a study of PD-L1 blockade in urothelial cancer. Only in-frame clones appear in the TCRdb table, and some are missing; sequencing was by immunoSEQ multiplex PCR. The sample carries 20,000 to 25,000 clones, under 90% recorded once. The sample was PBMCs, taken around atezolizumab (anti-PD-L1) treatment. These receptors were collected from a man in his 70s with urothelial cancer. Both conserved end residues are part of each CDR3. A D gene is named only where the DNA matches it firmly. The size field is filled for only some rows; it gives once, few, many or a size class.

V: TRBV5-1; size: -; D: -; J: TRBJ2-1; DNA: TGCGCCAGCAGCGGACGCTGGGGGCAGGTAGATGAGCAGTTCTTC; CDR3: CASSGRWGQVDEQFF
V: TRBV7-6; size: few; D: -; J: TRBJ2-2; DNA: TGTGCCAGCAGCCCAGAATTCGGGGAGCTGTTTTTT; CDR3: CASSPEFGELFF
V: TRBV5-1; size: once; D: TRBD2; J: TRBJ2-7; DNA: TGCGCCAGCAGCTTGGTAGGTAGCGGGAGAGGCTACGAGCAGTACTTC; CDR3: CASSLVGSGRGYEQYF
V: TRBV19; size: -; D: -; J: TRBJ1-2; DNA: TGTGCCAGTAGTCCGACCGGGGGGGTTAACTATGGCTACACCTTC; CDR3: CASSPTGGVNYGYTF
V: TRBV27; size: -; D: -; J: TRBJ2-5; DNA: TGTGCCAGCAGTTATCGTCGTCAGGAGACCCAGTACTTC; CDR3: CASSYRRQETQYF
V: TRBV12-5; size: -; D: -; J: TRBJ2-1; DNA: TGTGCTAGTGGGGAGGGGTCCTTCTCCTACAATGAGCAGTTCTTC; CDR3: CASGEGSFSYNEQFF
V: TRBV30; size: -; D: -; J: TRBJ2-7; DNA: TGTGCCTCGACTGCGGGGATGTCCTACGAGCAGTACTTC; CDR3: CASTAGMSYEQYF
V: TRBV6-5; size: -; D: TRBD1; J: TRBJ1-2; DNA: TGTGCCAGCAGGGTAACAGGGGAAGACTATGGCTACACCTTC; CDR3: CASRVTGEDYGYTF
V: TRBV4-2; size: -; D: -; J: TRBJ2-7; DNA: TGTGCCAGCAGCCAAGAAGACTTTCGATCCTACGAGCAGTACTTC; CDR3: CASSQEDFRSYEQYF
V: TRBV20-1; size: -; D: -; J: TRBJ2-7; DNA: TGCAGTGCTAACCAGTTAAACGAGCAGTACTTC; CDR3: CSANQLNEQYF
V: TRBV6-1; size: -; D: TRBD1; J: TRBJ2-5; DNA: TGTGCCAGCAGCCGGGACAGGGAAGAGACCCAGTACTTC; CDR3: CASSRDREETQYF
V: TRBV28; size: once; D: -; J: TRBJ1-2; DNA: TGTGCCAGCACCCGGGAAATGGGTTATGGCTACACCTTC; CDR3: CASTREMGYGYTF
V: TRBV2; size: -; D: TRBD2; J: TRBJ2-5; DNA: TGTGCCAGCATTTTCGGACTAGCGGGTCGGGAGACCCAGTACTTC; CDR3: CASIFGLAGRETQYF
V: TRBV2; size: -; D: -; J: TRBJ1-2; DNA: TGTGCCAGCAGCCTGACAGAGGACTATGGCTACACCTTC; CDR3: CASSLTEDYGYTF
V: TRBV5-6; size: -; D: TRBD1; J: TRBJ1-2; DNA: TGTGCCAGCAGCTTTTTAAGCTCGGCGGGACAGGGTTACGATGGCTACACCTTC; CDR3: CASSFLSSAGQGYDGYTF
V: TRBV19; size: -; D: -; J: TRBJ2-2; DNA: TGTGCCAGTAGTCCCCCCGGGACATTACATGGGGAGCTGTTTTTT; CDR3: CASSPPGTLHGELFF
V: TRBV18; size: -; D: -; J: TRBJ1-2; DNA: TGTGCCAGCCACCCCTCGGGGGGGGCGGACTATGGCTACACCTTC; CDR3: CASHPSGGADYGYTF
V: TRBV28; size: -; D: -; J: TRBJ1-1; DNA: TGTGCCAGCAGTTTATATAGGGGTGAGATGAACACTGAAGCTTTCTTT; CDR3: CASSLYRGEMNTEAFF
V: TRBV27; size: -; D: TRBD2; J: TRBJ2-3; DNA: TGTGCCAGCAGTAGGACTAGCGGGAGGGCCGCAGATACGCAGTATTTT; CDR3: CASSRTSGRAADTQYF
V: TRBV5-6; size: -; D: TRBD1; J: TRBJ1-4; DNA: TGTGCCAGCAGCTCGACGACAGGGTCTAATGAAAAACTGTTTTTT; CDR3: CASSSTTGSNEKLFF
V: TRBV7-2; size: -; D: -; J: TRBJ1-3; DNA: TGTGCCAGCAGCACAGGTACCGGAAACACCATATATTTT; CDR3: CASSTGTGNTIYF
V: TRBV5-1; size: -; D: -; J: TRBJ2-5; DNA: TGCGCCAGCAGCTTTGGAGCGGAAGAGACCCAGTACTTC; CDR3: CASSFGAEETQYF
V: TRBV7-2; size: -; D: -; J: TRBJ1-1; DNA: TGTGCCAGCAGCTTAGTAAGGGGGAACACTGAAGCTTTCTTT; CDR3: CASSLVRGNTEAFF
V: TRBV19; size: -; D: TRBD2; J: TRBJ2-1; DNA: TGTGCCAGTAGTTTAAGCGGGAGACTATACAATGAGCAGTTCTTC; CDR3: CASSLSGRLYNEQFF
V: TRBV7-6; size: -; D: -; J: TRBJ2-1; DNA: TGTGCCAGCAGCTTAGCGCGAGCGGGCCCGAGCTCCTACAATGAGCAGTTCTTC; CDR3: CASSLARAGPSSYNEQFF
V: TRBV5-4; size: medium-sized; D: -; J: TRBJ2-7; DNA: TGTGCCAGCAGCAGGATGGACATCTACGAGCAGTACTTC; CDR3: CASSRMDIYEQYF
V: TRBV30; size: -; D: TRBD1; J: TRBJ2-1; DNA: TGTGCCTGGAGCAGACCCGGGACAGGGGATGAGCAGTTCTTC; CDR3: CAWSRPGTGDEQFF
V: TRBV18; size: -; D: TRBD2; J: TRBJ2-1; DNA: TGTGCCAGCTCACCCTTGGGCGGGAGCTCCCACAATGAGCAGTTCTTC; CDR3: CASSPLGGSSHNEQFF
V: TRBV11-3; size: -; D: -; J: TRBJ2-7; DNA: TGTGCCAGCAGCCAAACAGGAGTCACCTACGAGCAGTACTTC; CDR3: CASSQTGVTYEQYF
V: TRBV5-4; size: -; D: TRBD2; J: TRBJ2-7; DNA: TGTGCCAGCAGCCCGAGTAGCGGGAGGGACGAGCAGTACTTC; CDR3: CASSPSSGRDEQYF
V: TRBV10-1; size: -; D: TRBD2; J: TRBJ2-3; DNA: TGCGCCAGCAGTGATCGGGCTAGCGGGAGTACTGGCACAGATACGCAGTATTTT; CDR3: CASSDRASGSTGTDTQYF
V: TRBV10-3; size: -; D: -; J: TRBJ1-5; DNA: TGTGCCATCAGTAAACTTGGGACGGGGGATCAGCCCCAGCATTTT; CDR3: CAISKLGTGDQPQHF
V: TRBV12-5; size: -; D: TRBD2; J: TRBJ2-1; DNA: TGTGCTAGTGGTTTCGCTGGGGCGGGAGGGGTAAATGAGCAGTTCTTC; CDR3: CASGFAGAGGVNEQFF
V: TRBV7-2; size: -; D: TRBD2; J: TRBJ2-1; DNA: TGTGCCAGCAGCTCTAGCGGGAGGTACTCCTACAATGAGCAGTTCTTC; CDR3: CASSSSGRYSYNEQFF
V: TRBV25-1; size: -; D: -; J: TRBJ1-3; DNA: TGTGCCAGCAGTGGATCACAGGGCATCGGAAACACCATATATTTT; CDR3: CASSGSQGIGNTIYF
V: TRBV6-5; size: -; D: TRBD1; J: TRBJ1-1; DNA: TGTGCCAGCAGTTTTCAGGACAGGCTGAACACTGAAGCTTTCTTT; CDR3: CASSFQDRLNTEAFF
V: TRBV4-2; size: medium-sized; D: TRBD2; J: TRBJ2-2; DNA: TGTGCCAGCAGCCAAGACCTAGCGGGAGGGTCCGGGGAGCTGTTTTTT; CDR3: CASSQDLAGGSGELFF
V: TRBV5-1; size: few; D: -; J: TRBJ1-4; DNA: TGCGCCAGCAGCTTGGCCAGAGGAGGAGAAAAACTGTTTTTT; CDR3: CASSLARGGEKLFF
V: TRBV6-1; size: few; D: -; J: TRBJ1-1; DNA: TGTGCCAGCAGTGAATCGTTTAGGGGTGGGGACACTGAAGCTTTCTTT; CDR3: CASSESFRGGDTEAFF
V: TRBV2; size: once; D: -; J: TRBJ1-5; DNA: TGTGCCAGCAGTTTCTCCCTAGACGTAGTTAGCAATCAGCCCCAGCATTTT; CDR3: CASSFSLDVVSNQPQHF
V: TRBV19; size: -; D: -; J: TRBJ1-5; DNA: TGTGCCAGTAGTAGCTCGGGTAAGCCCCAGCATTTT; CDR3: CASSSSGKPQHF
V: TRBV6-7; size: -; D: TRBD2; J: TRBJ2-1; DNA: TGTGCCAGCAGTCCTCCGACTAGCGGGACTATCATCTACAATGAGCAGTTCTTC; CDR3: CASSPPTSGTIIYNEQFF